A selection of T cell receptor beta chains follows, all from one sample in a study of PD-L1 blockade in urothelial cancer. Profiling relied on immunoSEQ multiplex PCR, and the TCRdb table lists in-frame clones only, not all of them. The sample records around 63,000 clones, roughly 79% being singletons. The sequencing here drew on PBMCs, taken around atezolizumab (anti-PD-L1) treatment. The receptor source for this set is a man between 65 and 85 years old with urothelial cancer. Both conserved end residues are part of each CDR3.

>14|TRBJ1-1|TRBV7-8
CASSLVIGNTEAFF
>14|TRBJ2-7|TRBV15
CATSRLTTGYEQYF
>13|TRBJ1-5|TRBV6-1
CASSPEGNQPQHF
>13|TRBJ2-5|TRBV18
CASSPLTGVAQYF
>14|TRBJ2-3|TRBV5-4
CASQLGQGSDTQYF
>15|TRBJ1-5|TRBV7-2
CASSLESGNNQPQHF
>14|TRBJ1-2|TRBV21-1
CASSKIDRDHGYTF
>13|TRBJ1-4|TRBV25-1
CASSEFSGEKLFF
>15|TRBJ1-5|TRBV6-1
CASSITPGGNQPQHF
>14|TRBJ2-5|TRBV6-1
CASRGGRVQETQYF
>16|TRBJ2-7|TRBV7-3
CASSPSSSGGSYEQYF
>11|TRBJ1-2|TRBV11-2
CASGRDYGYTF
>16|TRBJ2-2|TRBV14
CASSHLRGREAGELFF
>12|TRBJ2-7|TRBV5-5
CASSLQGYEQYF
>16|TRBJ2-3|TRBV5-1
CASSFTGTGSPDTQYF
>16|TRBJ2-7|TRBV11-3
CASSLVAVSLSYEQYF
>15|TRBJ2-3|TRBV5-1
CASSLALTSTDTQYF
>15|TRBJ1-3|TRBV9
CASSVALTGSQTIYF
>13|TRBJ1-2|TRBV6-5
CASRRDNLYGYTF
>16|TRBJ2-2|TRBV5-6
CASSLAGRAGTGELFF
>14|TRBJ2-1|TRBV2
CASSDGGRAGEQFF
>16|TRBJ2-2|TRBV9
CASSPRQGLGGGELFF
>14|TRBJ2-5|TRBV5-1
CASSLLAAEETQYF
>14|TRBJ1-1|TRBV5-6
CASSQQGPVNEAFF
>15|TRBJ2-5|TRBV10-3
CAISERLSRGETQYF
>12|TRBJ2-7|TRBV5-1
CASSPTGDEQYF
>15|TRBJ2-7|TRBV18
CASSPGTGGSYEQYF
>11|TRBJ1-2|TRBV29-1
CSVVSQDGYTF
>16|TRBJ2-5|TRBV6-5
CASSYSFGRGGETQYF
>16|TRBJ2-7|TRBV14
CASSQNATGGGYEQYF
>14|TRBJ1-4|TRBV7-9
CASSRQPSNEKLFF
>16|TRBJ2-1|TRBV6-1
CASSETRGGGDNEQFF
>15|TRBJ2-7|TRBV4-1
CASSQGTGVTYEQYF